This T cell receptor beta chain comes out of a study of shared clonotypes between healthy human individuals. General study points: With a handful of donors compared, roughly 5% of naive CD4 clonotypes were shared.

Donors were healthy HIV-negative adults without recent acute infections or vaccinations. Data came from immunoSEQ multiplex PCR; TCRdb stores just in-frame clones and leaves some out. Of 170,000 or so clones in the sample, approximately 62% were seen once. This clone is a singleton in its sample. Its target is unknown. V lost 5 bases, J lost 1 base, and 10 bases lay in between. This CDR3 contains 14 residues. The germline V gene has CDR1 PRHDT and CDR2 FYEKMQ (reference sequence). The V call is TRBV13, the J call TRBJ2-3; D might be TRBD2 (5 bases). This TCR came from a man younger than 45 in good health. Sequenced input: memory CD4+ T cells sorted from blood. Subset in this sample: CD45RA-negative fraction. CDR3 DNA sequence: TGTGCCAGCAGCGAAAGAGGGCGCACAGATACGCAGTATTTT. This sequence encodes CASSERGRTDTQYF. Based on the CDR3 plus reference TRBV13 and TRBJ2-3, the full variable domain is AAGVIQSPRHLIKEKRETATLKCYPIPRHDTVYWYQQGPGQDPQFLISFYEKMQSDKGSIPDRFSAQQFSDYHSELNMSSLELGDSALYFCASSERGRTDTQYFGPGTRLTVL.